A single sample is the source of the 24 T cell receptor beta chains below, sequenced in a study of cytomegalovirus exposure and HLA in healthy donors. This PCR relied on a set of 60 Vbeta primers and 13 Jbeta primers. Libraries were prepared by immunoSEQ multiplex PCR; TCRdb keeps only in-frame clonotypes and omits some of them. The repertoire holds about 67,000 clones, with around 63% as singletons. Sequencing used PBMCs. The receptors originated from a woman aged 25 to 39 in good health and CMV-seronegative.

About this clone: A much larger clonotype is one base distant, so this may be a read error. Other DNA sequences from this sample encode an identical CDR3 as well. In DNA form, the CDR3 reads TGCGCCAGCAGCTTGGAGCATACAGAAGACTACACCTTC. This sequence encodes CASSLEHTEDYTF. The chain couples TRBV5-1 to TRBJ1-2; D remains unclear. The CDR3 has 13 amino acids. V was clipped by 0 bases and J by 10 bases, with 13 bases between them. Germline V gene data show CDR1 as SGHRS and CDR2 as YFSETQ.

In this sample, this clone turned up a few times. The chain recombines TRBV4-1 with TRBJ1-1; D is unclear. The CDR3 runs to 14 residues. V was shortened by 3 bases and J by 1 base, with 9 bases between the two germline ends. Germline lookup yields CDR1 MGHRA and CDR2 YSYEKL. The CDR3 here is CASSHTTWNTEAFF. The DNA for the CDR3 is TGCGCCAGCAGCCACACGACATGGAACACTGAAGCTTTCTTT.

CDR3 coding DNA: TGTGCCAGCTCACGTCCGGGACAGGGGCGCGAGACCCAGTACTTC. It codes for CASSRPGQGRETQYF. The chain recombines TRBV18 with TRBJ2-5; 10 nucleotides line up with TRBD1. CDR3 length: 15 amino acids. V lost 4 bases and J lost 5; bases outside the gene matches: 7. Germline assignment: CDR1 KGHSH and CDR2 LQKENI.

This clone has more than one count but fewer than ten. The chain joins TRBV10-3 to TRBJ1-2, with a possible D match to TRBD1 (5 bases). Germline V gene lookup returns CDR1 ENHRY and CDR2 SYGVKD. CDR3 length equals 15 residues. Trimming removed 0 bases from V and 2 bases from J, with 10 bases in between. The CDR3 region has the DNA TGTGCCATCAGTGAGTCTGGGGCATCCAACTATGGCTACACCTTC. Its protein is CAISESGASNYGYTF.

This chain connects TRBV19 to TRBJ2-5, with 7 bases aligning to TRBD1. The CDR3 runs 13 residues. The ends lost 5 bases at V and 1 base at J; junction bases unmatched: 1. Germline loops: CDR1 LNHDA, CDR2 SQIVND (reference sequence). The CDR3 DNA reads as TGTGCCAGTAGTCGGGACAGCCAAGAGACCCAGTACTTC. Its translation: CASSRDSQETQYF.

The chain recombines TRBV21-1 with TRBJ1-2; no DNA check was done on the table's D call, TRBD1. TRBV21-1 is recorded as a pseudogene. CDR3 size: 14 residues. CDR3 nucleotides: TGTGCCAGCAGCAAAGAGCACAGCCACTATGGCTACACCTTC. Protein product: CASSKEHSHYGYTF.

The chain links TRBV7-2 to TRBJ1-6, with 7 bases lining up with TRBD1. Germline V gene sequence: CDR1 SGHTA, CDR2 FQGNSA. J lost 4 bases, V lost 5 bases, and 8 bases had no gene match. There are 16 residues in the CDR3. In DNA form, the CDR3 reads TGTGCCAGCAGCCCCCTTGCGGGACAGTATAATTCACCCCTCCACTTT. Residues: CASSPLAGQYNSPLHF.

The J gene is TRBJ2-3, the V gene TRBV4-3; 8 nucleotides match TRBD1. Germline assignment: CDR1 LGHNA and CDR2 YSLEER. This CDR3 is built from 16 residues. Trimming removed 4 bases from V and 1 base from J; junction bases left unmatched: 7. CDR3 loop: CASSRGLDRGTDTQYF. For the CDR3, the DNA is TGCGCCAGCAGCCGCGGATTGGACAGGGGCACAGATACGCAGTATTTT.

V usage is TRBV9 and J usage is TRBJ2-3; 7 bases fit TRBD2. The CDR3 totals 16 residues. Trimming cost V 0 bases and J 1 base; bases outside gene matches: 5. Germline loops: CDR1 SGDLS, CDR2 YYNGEE. The CDR3 DNA sequence: TGTGCCAGCAGCGTAGCGAGCGGGGCTGGCACAGATACGCAGTATTTT. Translation gives CASSVASGAGTDTQYF.

A single count supports this clone. The genes are TRBV18 and TRBJ2-5, with TRBD1 matching 7 bases. Germline V gene sequence: CDR1 KGHSH, CDR2 LQKENI. The CDR3 sequence is 14 residues long. V dropped 3 bases and J dropped 1; count of bases not matched to a gene: 2. The CDR3 DNA follows: TGTGCCAGCTCACCGGGGACAGCCCAAGAGACCCAGTACTTC. It specifies CASSPGTAQETQYF.

The chain recombines TRBV6-5 with TRBJ2-7; 7 bases are shared with TRBD2. Germline V gene data show CDR1 as MNHEY and CDR2 as SVGAGI. The junction had 10 bases not matched to a gene; V was cut back by 7 bases and J by 4 bases. This CDR3 has 14 residues. For the CDR3, the DNA is TGTGCCAGCACTGACGGGGGGAGGATTTACGAGCAGTACTTC. It translates to CASTDGGRIYEQYF.

A note on this clone: One end of the junction varies from germline; a read error may be responsible. V usage is TRBV7-7 and J usage is TRBJ2-3; a possible D gene is TRBD2 (7 bases). The germline CDR1 and CDR2 sequences are SSHAT and FNYEAQ (reference sequence). This CDR3 comprises 14 residues. CDR3 bases: TGTGCTAGCAGCTTAGAGGTAGGGGGGGCCACGCAGTATTTT. It is translated as CASSLEVGGATQYF.

The rearrangement joins TRBV7-7 to TRBJ2-2; a possible D gene is TRBD1 (5 bases). The CDR3 extends over 14 amino acids. Germline loops: CDR1 SSHAT, CDR2 FNYEAQ (reference sequence). Trimming stripped 3 bases from V and 7 bases from J, with 12 bases between. DNA for the CDR3: TGTGCCAGCAGCTTTGCCCCCCAGGGCGGGGAGCTGTTTTTT. The encoded protein is CASSFAPQGGELFF. The variable domain in full, with the rest retrieved from reference TRBV7-7 and TRBJ2-2, is GAGVSQSPRYKVTKRGQDVTLRCDPISSHATLYWYQQALGQGPEFLTYFNYEAQPDKSGLPSDRFSAERPEGSISTLTIQRTEQRDSAMYRCASSFAPQGGELFFGEGSRLTVL.

This rearrangement joins TRBV2 to TRBJ1-1; 8 nucleotides line up with TRBD1. After removal of 6 bases from V and 3 bases from J, the junction contained 12 bases not matched to a gene. The CDR3 extends over 16 amino acids. Germline CDR1 is SNHLY and CDR2 is FYNNEI. This CDR3 reads CASSPLGQGADTEAFF. CDR3 sequence (DNA): TGTGCCAGCAGCCCCCTAGGGCAGGGGGCGGACACTGAAGCTTTCTTT. The full variable domain, rest sourced from reference TRBV2 and TRBJ1-1, is EPEVTQTPSHQVTQMGQEVILRCVPISNHLYFYWYRQILGQKVEFLVSFYNNEISEKSEIFDDQFSVERPDGSNFTLKIRSTKLEDSAMYFCASSPLGQGADTEAFFGQGTRLTVV.

This clone was seen a few times. The chain uses TRBV6-1 and TRBJ2-1, with 12 bases fitting TRBD2. The germline gives CDR1 MNHNS, CDR2 SASEGT. After removal of 4 bases from V and 6 bases from J, the junction contained 4 bases not matched to a gene. This CDR3 comprises 15 residues. The CDR3 reads CASSASGGARNEQFF. DNA of the CDR3: TGTGCCAGCAGTGCTAGCGGGGGGGCGCGCAATGAGCAGTTCTTC.

The chain recombines TRBV7-9 with TRBJ1-2; 8 nucleotides align to TRBD1. CDR1 and CDR2 (germline): SEHNR, FQNEAQ (reference sequence). The V segment lost 2 bases and the J segment 1 base; nucleotides outside the gene matches: 6. CDR3 size: 16 residues. CDR3 protein: CASSLIWDRINYGYTF. CDR3 sequence (DNA): TGTGCCAGCAGCTTAATATGGGACAGGATTAACTATGGCTACACCTTC.

The chain couples TRBV11-2 to TRBJ1-1; 7 nucleotides agree with TRBD1. Germline CDR1 is SGHAT and CDR2 is FQNNGV. The CDR3 spans 15 residues. V lost 5 bases and J lost 11; bases outside the gene matches: 17. Here the CDR3 DNA reads TGTGCCAGCAGCCGAAACAGGGGCTCATCCCCTAAGGCTTTCTTT. Protein: CASSRNRGSSPKAFF. Filled out from reference TRBV11-2 and TRBJ1-1, the complete variable domain reads EAGVAQSPRYKIIEKRQSVAFWCNPISGHATLYWYQQILGQGPKLLIQFQNNGVVDDSQLPKDRFSAERLKGVDSTLKIQPAKLEDSAVYLCASSRNRGSSPKAFFGQGTRLTVV.

In its sample, this clone was seen a few times. V usage is TRBV4-1 and J usage is TRBJ1-6; D uncertain. This CDR3 comprises 13 residues. Between the trimmed V and J ends, which lost 6 bases and 4 bases, there was a span of 7 bases. CDR1 is MGHRA and CDR2 is YSYEKL in the germline V gene. The CDR3 region is CASREKYNSPLHF. The DNA for the CDR3 is TGCGCCAGCAGAGAGAAGTATAATTCACCCCTCCACTTT.

The chain couples TRBV19 to TRBJ2-7; D perhaps matches TRBD2 (5 bases). Germline CDR1 LNHDA, CDR2 SQIVND (reference sequence). CDR3 length: 14 residues. The ends were cut back, 10 bases at V and 0 bases at J, with 16 bases in the middle. The CDR3 protein is CATMGSSRSYEQYF. CDR3 nucleotide sequence: TGTGCCACCATGGGGAGTTCTCGCTCCTACGAGCAGTACTTC.

The chain couples TRBV25-1 to TRBJ2-5; TRBD2 aligns across 7 bases. The CDR3 is made up of 13 amino acids. J was trimmed by 7 bases and V by 6 bases; bases with no gene match: 8. Germline-derived CDR1 and CDR2 are MGHDK and SYGVNS. CDR3 in amino acids: CASSAPGRGTQYF. The CDR3 DNA reads TGTGCCAGCAGCGCACCAGGGAGGGGGACCCAGTACTTC.

In this sample, this clone turned up a few times. This chain uses TRBV11-3 with TRBJ2-5, with 8 bases lining up with TRBD2. CDR1 SGHNT and CDR2 YENEEA come from the germline V gene. The CDR3 runs 17 residues. V was pared by 1 base and J by 3 bases, with 10 bases of the junction left unmatched. The chain's CDR3 is CASSLGRREGVEETQYF. DNA of the CDR3: TGTGCCAGCAGCTTAGGTAGACGGGAGGGGGTGGAAGAGACCCAGTACTTC.

The chain joins TRBV4-1 to TRBJ2-2; no clear D. Germline values: CDR1 MGHRA, CDR2 YSYEKL. Trimming left V 0 bases short and J 3 bases short, with 14 bases between. The CDR3 has 17 amino acids. Written as DNA, the CDR3 is TGCGCCAGCAGCCAAGATTTCGACACCTTCGACACCGGGGAGCTGTTTTTT. Translating gives CASSQDFDTFDTGELFF.

This clone was counted many times. Other DNA sequences in this specimen translate into the identical CDR3. The chain recombines TRBV29-1 with TRBJ2-5; 10 positions match TRBD1. Germline CDR1 is SQVTM and CDR2 is ANQGSEA. This CDR3 spans 14 amino acids. Germline trimming cut 4 bases from V and 4 bases from J; bases unmatched to any gene: 6. CDR3 protein: CSVAGTGEGETQYF. For the CDR3, the DNA is TGCAGCGTTGCAGGGACAGGGGAGGGAGAGACCCAGTACTTC.

This clone was detected a few times. This chain uses TRBV7-9 with TRBJ2-3; TRBD1 agrees at 7 bases. In germline, CDR1 is SEHNR, CDR2 FQNEAQ (reference sequence). J gave up 4 bases and V 4 bases, and 11 bases lay outside the gene matches. CDR3 length: 16 residues. The CDR3 sequence: CASSSLWTGSSDTQYF. The CDR3 DNA follows: TGTGCCAGCAGCTCCCTTTGGACAGGTTCGTCAGATACGCAGTATTTT.